A single sample gave rise to the 16 T cell receptor beta chains below, sequenced in a study of CD39 and CD103 CD8 tumor-infiltrating T cells. Method: immunoSEQ multiplex PCR; TCRdb's copy keeps in-frame clones and lacks some. This table has under 20,000 clones, around 90% appearing once. Sequencing input: CD8+ T cells sorted from blood. Subset indicated: total memory CD8 T cells (CD45RA-CCR7+/-) from blood or uninvolved lymph node. Receptors were obtained from a human donor with head and neck squamous cell carcinoma.

This chain uses TRBV7-8 with TRBJ2-1; 11 nucleotides line up with TRBD2. CDR1 and CDR2 from the germline V gene are SGHVS and FQNEAQ. J gave up 3 bases and V 5 bases, and 12 bases lay outside the gene matches. The length of the CDR3 is 18 residues. Here the CDR3 DNA reads TGTGCCAGCAGCCCGGGGCTAGCGGGGGGACCTTTCTACAATGAGCAGTTCTTC. It is translated as CASSPGLAGGPFYNEQFF.

The rearrangement links TRBV27 to TRBJ2-7; 7 nucleotides align to TRBD1. The CDR3 sequence is 14 residues long. Trimming at V came to 5 bases and at J to 0 bases, leaving 4 bases not matched to a gene. Germline V gene data show CDR1 as MNHEY and CDR2 as SMNVEV (reference sequence). The CDR3 bases are TGTGCCAGCAGTGTAACAGGGGTCTCCTACGAGCAGTACTTC. It specifies CASSVTGVSYEQYF.

The chain uses TRBV5-1 and TRBJ2-7, with TRBD1 matching 8 bases. The CDR3 totals 17 residues. After removal of 5 bases from V and 4 bases from J, the junction contained 17 bases not matched to a gene. Germline V gene lookup returns CDR1 SGHRS and CDR2 YFSETQ. The CDR3 is CASRPGTGLSAMYEQYF. DNA for the CDR3: TGCGCCAGCAGACCCGGGACAGGACTAAGCGCCATGTACGAGCAGTACTTC. Based on the CDR3 plus reference TRBV5-1 and TRBJ2-7, the full variable domain is KAGVTQTPRYLIKTRGQQVTLSCSPISGHRSVSWYQQTPGQGLQFLFEYFSETQRNKGNFPGRFSGRQFSNSRSEMNVSTLELGDSALYLCASRPGTGLSAMYEQYFGPGTRLTVT.

V usage is TRBV11-1 and J usage is TRBJ2-7, with D possibly TRBD1 on 6 matching bases. Germline V CDR1 and CDR2: SGHAT, FQDESV (reference sequence). The ends were cut back, 5 bases at V and 2 bases at J, with 16 bases in the middle. The CDR3 covers 15 residues. CDR3 region: CASSQGPGSAYEQYF. CDR3 DNA sequence: TGTGCCAGCAGCCAGGGGCCGGGGAGTGCCTACGAGCAGTACTTC.

The CDR3 region has the DNA TGTGCCTGGAGTTGGACAGGGGGTTACGAGCAGTACTTC. This codes for CAWSWTGGYEQYF. The V gene is TRBV30, the J gene TRBJ2-7; 10 nucleotides line up with TRBD1. Germline values: CDR1 GTSNPN, CDR2 SVGIG (reference sequence). The CDR3 runs to 13 residues. V lost 2 bases and J lost 4; bases outside the gene matches: 2.

This chain connects TRBV7-9 to TRBJ1-1; D possibly corresponds to TRBD1 (5 bases). Germline CDR1 reads SEHNR; CDR2 reads FQNEAQ (reference sequence). The CDR3 has 14 residues. V was shortened by 1 base and J by 4 bases, with 10 bases between the two germline ends. CDR3 coding DNA: TGTGCCAGCAGCTTAGTGGGGGGTCGCACTGAAGCTTTCTTT. Translating it yields CASSLVGGRTEAFF.

The chain joins TRBV10-3 to TRBJ2-2; D ambiguous. CDR1 ENHRY and CDR2 SYGVKD come from the germline V gene. The CDR3 runs to 11 residues. Trimming removed 3 bases at V and 6 bases at J, with 2 bases between. The CDR3 sequence: CAISEPGELFF. The CDR3 DNA sequence: TGTGCCATCAGTGAACCCGGGGAGCTGTTTTTT.

The chain uses TRBV2 and TRBJ2-7, with 8 bases lining up with TRBD1. The CDR3 sequence is 15 residues long. Germline-derived CDR1 and CDR2 are SNHLY and FYNNEI. Trimming cost V 1 base and J 3 bases; bases outside gene matches: 5. DNA for the CDR3: TGTGCCAGCAGTGAAGTAACAGGGGGAATCTACGAGCAGTACTTC. Amino acids: CASSEVTGGIYEQYF.

This chain uses TRBV4-1 with TRBJ1-2, with 7 bases matching TRBD1. This CDR3 spans 16 amino acids. The trim removed 3 bases at V and 6 bases at J, leaving 13 bases unmatched. In germline, CDR1 is MGHRA, CDR2 YSYEKL. The CDR3 loop reads CASSQLVSAGGDGYTF. The CDR3 coding sequence is TGCGCCAGCAGCCAGTTGGTCTCGGCAGGGGGAGATGGCTACACCTTC.

The chain combines TRBV27 with TRBJ1-1; a possible D gene is TRBD1 (6 bases). This CDR3 is built from 13 residues. CDR1 is MNHEY, CDR2 SMNVEV, per germline (reference sequence). Trimming removed 6 bases at V and 4 bases at J, with 12 bases between. CDR3 nucleotides: TGTGCCAGCAGCCAACAGGGTCCCACTGAAGCTTTCTTT. Residues: CASSQQGPTEAFF.

The chain carries TRBV29-1 and TRBJ1-2; TRBD1 matches at 7 bases. The CDR3 has 18 amino acids. Germline V gene lookup returns CDR1 SQVTM and CDR2 ANQGSEA. V dropped 2 bases and J dropped 4; count of bases not matched to a gene: 19. Here the CDR3 reads CSVETGTADKRDPYGYTF. The CDR3 DNA is TGCAGCGTTGAAACGGGGACAGCGGATAAGAGGGATCCCTATGGCTACACCTTC.

CDR3 sequence (DNA): TGTGCCAGCAGCTTAGTAGGGGTGGTATCTGGAAACACCATATATTTT. Its translation: CASSLVGVVSGNTIYF. V is TRBV7-9 and J is TRBJ1-3; TRBD1 is a possible D gene (5 bases). CDR1 and CDR2 (germline): SEHNR, FQNEAQ (reference sequence). The V end lost 1 base, the J end lost 1 base, and 11 bases lay between the germline ends. The CDR3 covers 16 residues.

The chain recombines TRBV4-1 with TRBJ1-1; D remains ambiguous. The CDR3 sequence is 15 residues long. Trimming took 0 bases from V and 5 from J, leaving 13 bases between them. Germline V gene data show CDR1 as MGHRA and CDR2 as YSYEKL. CDR3 coding DNA: TGCGCCAGCAGCCAAGACCCCTTGGGTGGGACTGAAGCTTTCTTT. It yields the protein CASSQDPLGGTEAFF.

V usage is TRBV5-4 and J usage is TRBJ2-3; 10 bases agree with TRBD1. The germline gives CDR1 SGHNT, CDR2 YYREEE (reference sequence). Trimming cost V 3 bases and J 4 bases; bases outside gene matches: 2. This CDR3 region has 14 residues. CDR3 coding DNA: TGTGCCAGCAGCTCAGGACAGGGGGCAGATACGCAGTATTTT. This encodes CASSSGQGADTQYF. Variable domain in full (rest from reference TRBV5-4 and TRBJ2-3): ETGVTQSPTHLIKTRGQQVTLRCSSQSGHNTVSWYQQALGQGPQFIFQYYREEENGRGNFPPRFSGLQFPNYSSELNVNALELDDSALYLCASSSGQGADTQYFGPGTRLTVL.

This sequence joins TRBV9 and TRBJ1-2; no firm D call. Germline loops: CDR1 SGDLS, CDR2 YYNGEE. The CDR3 is 15 residues long. V was cut by 0 bases and J by 3 bases, with 12 bases left in between. The CDR3, as DNA: TGTGCCAGCAGCGTAGTAGCTTCGCAAGACTATGGCTACACCTTC. Residues: CASSVVASQDYGYTF.

This sequence joins TRBV11-2 and TRBJ1-5; tentative D call: TRBD1 (5 bases). In germline, CDR1 is SGHAT, CDR2 FQNNGV. This CDR3 contains 14 residues. V was trimmed by 1 base and J by 7 bases, leaving 11 bases between them. As DNA, the CDR3 is TGTGCCAGCAGCTTAGGGGGGGTGGGGCAGCCCCAGCATTTT. This translates into CASSLGGVGQPQHF.